A selection of T cell receptor beta chains follows, all from one sample in a study of blood T cell repertoires in COVID-19. TCRdb's table, derived via immunoSEQ multiplex PCR, lists solely in-frame clones and lacks some. The sample carries about 270,000 clones, more than 75% recorded once. Sequencing was performed on peripheral blood. The origin of the receptors is an older woman who had recovered from COVID-19. CDR3s leave out the opening cysteine and the closing phenylalanine or tryptophan.

>TRBJ2-3|TRBV2
ATRQADTQY
>TRBJ1-4|TRBV6-6
ASSYGYRGGKLF
>TRBJ1-1|TRBV18
ASSPLGRGETEAF
>TRBJ2-7|TRBV19
ASSMGQWSYEQY
>TRBJ2-7|TRBV5-1
ASSLSMDTPYEQY
>TRBJ1-4|TRBV5-1
ASSLGNRATNEKLF
>TRBJ1-5|TRBV2
ASSDRGMFQPQH
>TRBJ1-2|TRBV5-4
ASSSGTGGYYGYT
>TRBJ2-2|TRBV6-5
ASSFPTGRTGELF
>TRBJ1-1|TRBV20-1
SATSTYEAF
>TRBJ2-3|TRBV18
ASSQAGGPEDTQY
>TRBJ2-1|TRBV7-7
ASSLRPEGPTNEQF
>TRBJ2-2|TRBV3-1/TRBV3-2
ASSQDLAGAGELF
>TRBJ1-2|TRBV5-3
ARSSIPGQGLNYGYT
>TRBJ2-5|TRBV6-1
ASSEKSGRGGPPLPETQY
>TRBJ2-2|TRBV6-5
ASSWGTGTNTGELF
>TRBJ1-5|TRBV28
ASTPGQVHQPQH
>TRBJ1-2|TRBV6-5
ASTNPGYYGYT
>TRBJ2-1|TRBV6-6
ASSYSLTGINEQF
>TRBJ2-7|TRBV5-6
ASSFLRGIHYEQY
>TRBJ2-2|TRBV13
ASSRTRTGGLTNTGELF
>TRBJ2-7|TRBV6-2/TRBV6-3
ATSGALNPGEQY
>TRBJ2-5|TRBV4-2
ASSPNRGQETQY
>TRBJ2-5|TRBV25-1
ASNSTRIQETQY
>TRBJ2-2|TRBV9
ASATRQETGELF
>TRBJ1-2|TRBV4-3
ASSHVPLQRGYT
>TRBJ2-5|TRBV14
ASSLFRTGEETQY
>TRBJ2-7|TRBV7-9
ASSSPGVRSHEQY
>TRBJ1-1|TRBV18
ASSPQGTSLTNTEAF
>TRBJ1-1|TRBV15
ATSRGGLGHTEAF
>TRBJ1-2|TRBV7-2
ASSFKITGSGYT
>TRBJ1-6|TRBV27
ASRERTHSPLH
>TRBJ2-1|TRBV5-1
ASTGQGVGEQF
>TRBJ2-7|TRBV5-8
ASSRDREGEQY
>TRBJ1-2|TRBV5-6
ASSQRIGQTVWRYGYT
>TRBJ1-4|TRBV2
ASSARTASGKLF
>TRBJ2-3|TRBV7-2
ASSLAGANTQY
>TRBJ2-5|TRBV19
ASSTYQETQY
>TRBJ2-1|TRBV7-9
ASSVTGSSEQF
>TRBJ2-2|TRBV6-5
ATLLGSTGELF
>TRBJ1-2|TRBV28
ASSFPGQGGINLSYT
>TRBJ1-4|TRBV3-1/TRBV3-2
ASSLQAPREKLF
>TRBJ1-1|TRBV7-8
ASSLAGRGDTEAF
>TRBJ2-3|TRBV5-4
ASSPGQGIDTQY
>TRBJ1-6|TRBV20-1
SASRLGVGSPLH